The source of this TCR beta chain is a study of blood T cell repertoires in COVID-19. Study information: COVID-19 samples collected from the United States, Italy and Spain covered acute and convalescent phases. Sources were T cells, B-cell-depleted T cells, or PBMCs; the material itself was cDNA or gDNA.

Per the authors' pipeline: Quantification of nucleated cells was approximated via reference gene primer amplification. Using immunoSEQ multiplex PCR, the repertoire was profiled, and TCRdb retains in-frame clones only, with some absent. D and trimming come from the DNA, and the V and J calls and clone size come from that table. The sample lists approximately 100,000 clones, 84% occurring once. The V gene end was trimmed by 9 bases and the J gene end by 13 bases; junction bases not matched to a gene: 7. Germline V lookup: CDR1 SNHLY, CDR2 FYNNEI. This CDR3 is 12 amino acids long. The TCR was taken from a human donor in a cohort sampled during active or convalescent COVID-19. The sample taken for sequencing was peripheral blood. This chain joins TRBV2 and TRBJ1-6; the match to TRBD1 covers 9 bases. This chain's CDR3 is CARNRGLGPLHF. CDR3 in DNA: TGTGCCAGAAACAGGGGGCTAGGTCCCCTCCACTTT.